Detailed here is one T cell receptor beta chain. Its target is not known. V lost 3 bases, J lost 0 bases, and 17 bases stayed unmatched. The CDR3 has 19 residues. Germline V CDR1 and CDR2: SGHRS, YFSETQ. This sample was included in a study of shared clonotypes between healthy human individuals. Study outcomes and limitations: Relative to clonotypes present in all four donors, those not shared had lower generation probabilities. Despite large depth, rarefaction showed incomplete sorted-subset sequencing. In a few donors, around 4.8% of naive CD4 clonotypes appeared in common.

Using immunoSEQ multiplex PCR, the repertoire was profiled, and TCRdb retains in-frame clones only, with some absent. The table records over a million clones, around 82% of them present only once. The sample was memory CD4+ T cells from PBMCs. Subset noted: CD45RA-negative fraction. The sequence was obtained from a man between 18 and 35 years old in good health. Some clones in this sample may be carry-over from other donors' samples. J is TRBJ2-5 and V is TRBV5-1, with 7 bases fitting TRBD2. The CDR3 loop is CASSSRPSGQPIYQETQYF. CDR3 nucleotides: TGCGCCAGCAGCTCGAGGCCTAGCGGACAACCGATATACCAAGAGACCCAGTACTTC.